One and the same sample provided the 3 T cell receptor beta chains below, sequenced in a study of shared clonotypes between healthy human individuals. Libraries were prepared by immunoSEQ multiplex PCR; TCRdb keeps only in-frame clonotypes and omits some of them. The profile shows about 2 million clones, 90% to 95% of them singletons. Sample: naive CD4+ T cells sorted from blood. Specified subset: CD45RA+ positively selected. All receptors derive from a man between 18 and 29 years old in good health.

The genes are TRBV30 and TRBJ1-4, with a tentative D call TRBD1 (5 bases). V gave up 0 bases and J gave up 7 bases, with 15 bases separating them. The CDR3 is 15 amino acids. Germline CDR1 reads GTSNPN; CDR2 reads SVGIG (reference sequence). The CDR3 loop is CAWSVPGKRSEKLFF. The CDR3 DNA reads TGTGCCTGGAGTGTACCAGGGAAACGGTCTGAAAAACTGTTTTTT.

J is TRBJ2-1 and V is TRBV18; TRBD2 agrees at 8 bases. Germline CDR1 is KGHSH and CDR2 is LQKENI. V shed 8 bases, J shed 8 bases, and the junction held 11 bases outside the gene matches. CDR3 size: 14 residues. As DNA, the CDR3 is TGTGCCAGCCACGGGACTAGGAGTTTGGATGAGCAGTTCTTC. It codes for CASHGTRSLDEQFF.

The rearrangement links TRBV18 to TRBJ2-5, with TRBD1 as a possible D gene (5 bases). This CDR3 has 13 residues. Trimming shortened V by 4 bases and J by 2 bases, and 8 bases separated the two germline ends. CDR1 and CDR2 from the germline V gene are KGHSH and LQKENI. CDR3 DNA sequence: TGTGCCAGCTCACAGGGGATGCAAGAGACCCAGTACTTC. This sequence encodes CASSQGMQETQYF. The whole variable domain, remainder taken from reference TRBV18 and TRBJ2-5, is NAGVMQNPRHLVRRRGQEARLRCSPMKGHSHVYWYRQLPEEGLKFMVYLQKENIIDESGMPKERFSAEFPKEGPSILRIQQVVRGDSAAYFCASSQGMQETQYFGPGTRLLVL.